These T cell receptor beta chains were read from a single sample in a study of vaccination and CD4 T cells after COVID-19. Which antigens these TCRs recognize remains unknown. TCRdb re-called the PCR reads with MiXCR, one entry per CDR3 protein. The data hold 3,000 to 4,000 distinct CDR3 sequences, with about 30% observed a single time. Sequenced: CD4+ T cells from blood, cultured in vitro. The origin of the receptors is a human donor who had recovered from COVID-19. Both conserved end residues are part of each CDR3. A D gene is named only where the DNA matches it firmly. Some rows have no size entry. The others give once, few or many, or a class for an expanded clone.

clone size: large
D gene: NA
V gene: TRBV29-1
J gene: TRBJ1-1
CDR3 DNA: TGCAGCGTTGGAGGTTATGGGGGTGAAGCTTTCTTT
CDR3 protein: CSVGGYGGEAFF

clone size: NA
D gene: NA
V gene: TRBV12-3/TRBV12-4
J gene: TRBJ1-1
CDR3 DNA: TGTGCCAGCAGTTTAGCAGGCAGGGGGAACACTGAAGCTTTCTTT
CDR3 protein: CASSLAGRGNTEAFF

clone size: NA
D gene: TRBD1
V gene: TRBV9
J gene: TRBJ1-2
CDR3 DNA: TGTGCCAGCAGTTCCGGGACAGGGAGCTATGGCTACACCTTC
CDR3 protein: CASSSGTGSYGYTF

clone size: NA
D gene: NA
V gene: TRBV6-1
J gene: TRBJ2-5
CDR3 DNA: TGTGCCAGCAGTGAAGGATCGACTAGGTCAGAGACCCAGTACTTC
CDR3 protein: CASSEGSTRSETQYF

clone size: few
D gene: NA
V gene: TRBV12-3/TRBV12-4
J gene: TRBJ2-3
CDR3 DNA: TGTGCCAGCAGTTTAGAGGGGTGGGATACGCAGTATTTT
CDR3 protein: CASSLEGWDTQYF

clone size: NA
D gene: TRBD2
V gene: TRBV5-1
J gene: TRBJ2-5
CDR3 DNA: TGCGCCAGCAGCTTGGCGGGAGGTCAAGAGACCCAGTACTTC
CDR3 protein: CASSLAGGQETQYF

clone size: NA
D gene: TRBD2
V gene: TRBV11-2
J gene: TRBJ2-4
CDR3 DNA: TGTGCCAGCAGCACAACCGGACTAGCGGAAAACATTCAGTACTTC
CDR3 protein: CASSTTGLAENIQYF

clone size: few
D gene: NA
V gene: TRBV12-3/TRBV12-4
J gene: TRBJ2-3
CDR3 DNA: TGTGCCACATTTACGGGGGCAGCCACAGATACGCAGTATTTT
CDR3 protein: CATFTGAATDTQYF

clone size: NA
D gene: TRBD1
V gene: TRBV5-4
J gene: TRBJ1-2
CDR3 DNA: TGTGCCAGCAGCTTCGGACAGGGGGTCTATGGCTACACCTTC
CDR3 protein: CASSFGQGVYGYTF

clone size: few
D gene: NA
V gene: TRBV6-1
J gene: TRBJ2-5
CDR3 DNA: TGTGCCAGCAGTGAGACTAGCCAAGAGACCCAGTACTTC
CDR3 protein: CASSETSQETQYF